The 29 T cell receptor beta chains in this list originate from one sample, sequenced in a study of OX40 agonist ivuxolimab in advanced cancers. Measured with immunoSEQ multiplex PCR; TCRdb has only the in-frame clones, and not every one. This sample has fewer than 40,000 clones, with over 60% found just once. The starting material was CD4+ or CD8+ T cells sorted from blood, obtained in a trial of the OX40 agonist ivuxolimab. The receptors were gathered from an adult with an advanced solid tumor such as melanoma, head and neck, liver or kidney cancer.

The genes are TRBV11-2 and TRBJ2-1, with TRBD2 identical over 8 bases. This CDR3 has 18 amino acids. Trimming cost V 2 bases and J 2 bases; bases outside gene matches: 11. Germline V gene sequence: CDR1 SGHAT, CDR2 FQNNGV. The CDR3 sequence is CASSLPRGGRTTYNEQFF. In DNA form, the CDR3 reads TGTGCCAGCAGCTTACCCCGGGGCGGGAGGACCACCTACAATGAGCAGTTCTTC. Full variable domain (outside the CDR3, taken from reference TRBV11-2 and TRBJ2-1): EAGVAQSPRYKIIEKRQSVAFWCNPISGHATLYWYQQILGQGPKLLIQFQNNGVVDDSQLPKDRFSAERLKGVDSTLKIQPAKLEDSAVYLCASSLPRGGRTTYNEQFFGPGTRLTVL.

As concerns this clone: This specimen includes other DNA sequences encoding the same CDR3. The V gene is TRBV7-3, the J gene TRBJ1-1; D might be TRBD1 (5 bases). CDR1 is SGHTA and CDR2 is FQGTGA in the germline V gene. The CDR3 covers 13 residues. Deletions cut 3 bases from V and 2 bases from J, with 7 bases between. The CDR3 protein is CASSLGRNTEAFF. CDR3 DNA: TGTGCCAGCAGCTTGGGACGAAACACTGAAGCTTTCTTT.

On this clone itself: At one of its ends the junction is not consistent with the germline gene, which may arise from a read error. Other DNA sequences in this specimen translate into the identical CDR3. The chain couples TRBV4-2 to TRBJ2-7; TRBD1 aligns across 9 bases. This CDR3 has 16 amino acids. Germline values: CDR1 LGHNA, CDR2 YNFKEQ. The CDR3 DNA reads as TGTGCCAGCAGTCAAGGGGTTGGGGACAGGGACTACGAGCAGTACTTC. Its translation is CASSQGVGDRDYEQYF.

The chain couples TRBV6-1 to TRBJ2-1, with a weak D call TRBD2 (5 bases). The CDR3 consists of 12 residues. Deletions cut 2 bases from V and 8 bases from J, with 7 bases between. Germline lookup yields CDR1 MNHNS and CDR2 SASEGT. The CDR3 reads CASSELGDEQFF. The CDR3 bases are TGTGCCAGCAGTGAACTGGGAGATGAGCAGTTCTTC.

J is TRBJ2-1 and V is TRBV9; the match to TRBD2 covers 10 bases. J was trimmed by 4 bases and V by 4 bases; bases with no gene match: 11. CDR1 SGDLS and CDR2 YYNGEE come from the germline V gene. The CDR3 contains 17 residues. As DNA, the CDR3 is TGTGCCAGCAGCTCGCGGCCTAGCGGGGGAAAGTACAATGAGCAGTTCTTC. Translating gives CASSSRPSGGKYNEQFF.

By share, this clone ranks as medium-sized. The same CDR3 arises from other DNA sequences in this sample as well. The rearrangement uses TRBV10-3 and TRBJ1-1; D ambiguous. The ends were cut back, 2 bases at V and 4 bases at J, with 5 bases in the middle. The CDR3 is 12 amino acids. Germline V lookup: CDR1 ENHRY, CDR2 SYGVKD. The CDR3 DNA reads TGTGCCATCAGTGAGAGAGGCACTGAAGCTTTCTTT. It is translated as CAISERGTEAFF.

The chain links TRBV5-1 to TRBJ1-4, with a tentative D call TRBD1 (5 bases). CDR1 SGHRS and CDR2 YFSETQ come from the germline V gene. The V and J ends lost 4 bases and 7 bases respectively, with 14 bases between them. The CDR3 has 14 amino acids. CDR3 sequence reads: CASSSAGTVEKLFF. In DNA, the CDR3 is TGCGCCAGCAGCAGCGCCGGGACGGTTGAAAAACTGTTTTTT.

The count of this clone is one. This rearrangement joins TRBV7-8 to TRBJ2-6; D gene ambiguous. The CDR3 totals 17 residues. CDR1 and CDR2 from the germline V gene are SGHVS and FQNEAQ. Trimming left V 5 bases short and J 5 bases short, with 19 bases between. CDR3: CASSGRWPQSRANVLTF. The CDR3 region has the DNA TGTGCCAGCAGCGGTAGGTGGCCACAAAGTCGGGCCAACGTCCTGACTTTC.

This sequence joins TRBV28 and TRBJ2-2; D is ambiguous. CDR3 length: 12 residues. Germline CDR1 is MDHEN and CDR2 is SYDVKM. V lost 8 bases and J lost 4, with 8 bases in between. The CDR3 reads CASGSSTGELFF. The DNA of the CDR3 is TGTGCCAGCGGGTCCAGCACCGGGGAGCTGTTTTTT.

This sequence joins TRBV5-1 and TRBJ1-1, with D possibly being TRBD1 (6 bases). Germline loops: CDR1 SGHRS, CDR2 YFSETQ. CDR3 length: 12 amino acids. The ends were cut back, 6 bases at V and 8 bases at J, with 14 bases in the middle. CDR3: CASTRGGKEAFF. DNA for the CDR3: TGCGCCAGCACCCGAGGGGGGAAGGAAGCTTTCTTT.

The V and J genes are TRBV9 and TRBJ2-7, with 9 bases that match TRBD2. Germline CDR1 reads SGDLS; CDR2 reads YYNGEE. The CDR3 extends over 15 amino acids. Trimming at V came to 0 bases and at J to 2 bases, leaving 3 bases not matched to a gene. The CDR3 here is CASSVGQRGAYEQYF. CDR3 in DNA: TGTGCCAGCAGCGTAGGCCAGCGGGGGGCCTACGAGCAGTACTTC.

The V and J genes are TRBV2 and TRBJ2-1; TRBD1 is a possible D gene (6 bases). The CDR3 covers 10 residues. With 8 bases removed from V and 15 bases from J, the gap between germline ends came to 14 bases. Germline CDR1 SNHLY, CDR2 FYNNEI. This CDR3 is CASFLEGGFF. Written as DNA, the CDR3 is TGTGCCAGCTTTCTTGAAGGGGGGTTCTTC.

This chain joins TRBV5-6 and TRBJ1-1; TRBD1 agrees at 7 bases. V shed 5 bases, J shed 4 bases, and the junction held 11 bases outside the gene matches. The germline V gene encodes CDR1 SGHDT and CDR2 YYEEEE. The CDR3 is made up of 15 amino acids. The CDR3 is CASSPRQGVRTEAFF. DNA for the CDR3: TGTGCCAGCAGTCCTCGACAGGGTGTGCGCACTGAAGCTTTCTTT.

This clone has only a few counts. This chain uses TRBV28 with TRBJ2-7; D is unresolved. CDR3 length equals 11 residues. CDR1 and CDR2 from the germline V gene are MDHEN and SYDVKM. Between the trimmed V and J ends, which lost 7 bases and 9 bases, there was a span of 13 bases. The CDR3: CASNNPPVQYF. In DNA form, the CDR3 reads TGTGCCAGCAATAACCCCCCAGTGCAGTACTTC. The entire variable domain, with the rest obtained from reference TRBV28 and TRBJ2-7, is as follows: DVKVTQSSRYLVKRTGEKVFLECVQDMDHENMFWYRQDPGLGLRLIYFSYDVKMKEKGDIPEGYSVSREKKERFSLILESASTNQTSMYLCASNNPPVQYFGPGTRLTVT.

The chain combines TRBV7-9 with TRBJ2-5; no reliable D call. This CDR3 has 14 amino acids. V lost 5 bases and J 1 base, leaving 11 bases between the germline ends. Germline assignment: CDR1 SEHNR and CDR2 FQNEAQ (reference sequence). The CDR3 DNA is TGTGCCAGCAGCGCCCCGGTGGGCCAAGAGACCCAGTACTTC. Residues: CASSAPVGQETQYF.

V is TRBV7-8 and J is TRBJ1-2; 7 bases match TRBD1. The CDR3 length is 15 residues. From germline, CDR1 is SGHVS and CDR2 FQNEAQ. With V trimmed by 5 bases and J by 4 bases, 10 bases remained unmatched. The DNA of the CDR3 is TGTGCCAGCAGCAGGACAGGCCGTGAGTCCTATGGCTACACCTTC. The encoded protein is CASSRTGRESYGYTF.

The chain recombines TRBV6-1 with TRBJ2-5; TRBD2 aligns across 14 bases. The end of the DNA fits TRBJ2-7 better, so the J call may be wrong. The length of the CDR3 is 19 residues. The germline gives CDR1 MNHNS, CDR2 SASEGT. The CDR3 DNA reads TGTGCCAGCAGTGAAGAGGGGAAGGGACTAGCGGGAGTGGCCTACGAGCAGTACTTC. As protein: CASSEEGKGLAGVAYEQYF.

This clone showed up just a few times. The CDR3 DNA is TGTGCCAGCAGCTTGGGTCGGACAGGCGATCGAAGCACAGATACGCAGTATTTT. Protein sequence: CASSLGRTGDRSTDTQYF. This chain uses TRBV7-9 with TRBJ2-3, with 7 bases lining up with TRBD1. The junction had 12 bases not matched to a gene; V was cut back by 3 bases and J by 0 bases. Germline CDR1 SEHNR, CDR2 FQNEAQ (reference sequence). The CDR3 is made up of 18 amino acids.

This chain joins TRBV27 and TRBJ1-5; no definite D call. CDR3 length equals 16 residues. V lost 5 bases and J 4 bases, leaving 18 bases between the germline ends. Germline V gene lookup returns CDR1 MNHEY and CDR2 SMNVEV (reference sequence). In DNA form, the CDR3 reads TGTGCCAGCAGTAGCTTGGGATTTCCGCAAAATCAGCCCCAGCATTTT. It encodes CASSSLGFPQNQPQHF.

The chain couples TRBV5-1 to TRBJ2-5; 7 bases are a match to TRBD2. CDR1 and CDR2 from the germline V gene are SGHRS and YFSETQ. Trimming at V came to 0 bases and at J to 2 bases, leaving 4 bases not matched to a gene. The CDR3 totals 15 residues. For the CDR3, the DNA is TGCGCCAGCAGCTTGGGGGGAGGGGATCAAGAGACCCAGTACTTC. Translation: CASSLGGGDQETQYF.

This chain joins TRBV10-3 and TRBJ2-3; possible D gene TRBD1, 7 bases. Germline V gives CDR1 ENHRY, CDR2 SYGVKD. V shed 3 bases and J shed 4 bases, with 17 bases lying between them. The CDR3 extends over 16 amino acids. CDR3 amino acids: CAISDRVGGGPDTQYF. DNA for the CDR3: TGTGCCATCAGTGATAGGGTTGGAGGGGGCCCAGATACGCAGTATTTT.

The chain is built from TRBV5-1 and TRBJ2-7; the match to TRBD2 covers 9 bases. CDR3 length equals 14 residues. In germline, CDR1 is SGHRS, CDR2 YFSETQ. Unmatched junction bases numbered 5, after V lost 4 bases and J lost 3 bases. CDR3: CASSPGAGGYEQYF. The CDR3 DNA reads TGCGCCAGCAGCCCTGGAGCGGGAGGCTACGAGCAGTACTTC.

The chain joins TRBV7-8 to TRBJ2-7; TRBD1 matches at 7 bases. This CDR3 comprises 14 residues. V trimming: 5 bases; J trimming: 3 bases; junction bases outside the gene matches: 7. From germline, CDR1 is SGHVS and CDR2 FQNEAQ. CDR3 in DNA: TGTGCCAGCAGCGTCCGGGACAGAGTCTACGAGCAGTACTTC. Protein sequence: CASSVRDRVYEQYF. The whole variable domain, filled in from reference TRBV7-8 and TRBJ2-7, reads GAGVSQSPRYKVAKRGQDVALRCDPISGHVSLFWYQQALGQGPEFLTYFQNEAQLDKSGLPSDRFFAERPEGSVSTLKIQRTQQEDSAVYLCASSVRDRVYEQYFGPGTRLTVT.

This chain connects TRBV13 to TRBJ2-3; TRBD2 is a possible D gene (6 bases). This CDR3 region has 17 residues. The germline CDR1 and CDR2 sequences are PRHDT and FYEKMQ (reference sequence). The germline V and J ends were trimmed by 5 bases and 2 bases, with 20 bases remaining between them. CDR3 sequence reads: CASSRGAGNFLTDTQYF. DNA for the CDR3: TGTGCCAGCAGCCGCGGGGCAGGAAACTTCCTCACAGATACGCAGTATTTT.

The CDR3 sequence: CASSPTRGGGEETQYF. In DNA, the CDR3 is TGTGCCAGCAGCCCTACCCGAGGAGGGGGCGAAGAGACCCAGTACTTC. This sequence joins TRBV7-9 and TRBJ2-5, with a tentative D call TRBD1 (7 bases). V shed 5 bases and J shed 3 bases, with 19 bases lying between them. This CDR3 is 16 amino acids long. Germline CDR1 reads SEHNR; CDR2 reads FQNEAQ (reference sequence). Looking up the rest from reference TRBV7-9 and TRBJ2-5 gives the full variable domain: DTGVSQNPRHKITKRGQNVTFRCDPISEHNRLYWYRQTLGQGPEFLTYFQNEAQLEKSRLLSDRFSAERPKGSFSTLEIQRTEQGDSAMYLCASSPTRGGGEETQYFGPGTRLLVL.

This clone has a handful of counts. The chain carries TRBV4-1 and TRBJ1-5; D gene uncertain. The V gene's germline CDR1 is MGHRA and CDR2 YSYEKL. Between the trimmed V and J ends, which lost 1 base and 4 bases, there was a span of 11 bases. The CDR3 extends over 15 amino acids. CDR3 in DNA: TGCGCCAGCAGCCAAGGTTGGGGTCTGAATCAGCCCCAGCATTTT. Its translation is CASSQGWGLNQPQHF.

The V call is TRBV2, the J call TRBJ2-7, with TRBD1 as a possible D gene (5 bases). Trimming pared 7 bases from V and 1 base from J, leaving 14 bases between. CDR3 size: 14 residues. CDR1 and CDR2 (germline): SNHLY, FYNNEI. The CDR3: CASNRQSPSYEQYF. The CDR3 DNA is TGTGCCAGCAACCGACAGAGCCCTTCCTACGAGCAGTACTTC.

This chain links TRBV5-4 with TRBJ2-7; 14 bases match TRBD2. CDR3 length: 14 residues. V lost 4 bases to trimming and J lost 3 bases; unmatched junction nucleotides: 0. Germline V gene data show CDR1 as SGHNT and CDR2 as YYREEE (reference sequence). The CDR3 nucleotides read TGTGCCAGCAGCGGGACTAGCGGGAGCTACGAGCAGTACTTC. Translated: CASSGTSGSYEQYF.

This chain uses TRBV2 with TRBJ1-4; D not certain. Germline-derived CDR1 and CDR2 are SNHLY and FYNNEI. Trimming cost V 9 bases and J 10 bases, with 24 bases left between them. This CDR3 is 15 amino acids long. The DNA for the CDR3 is TGTGCCAGTAATAGAGTGACCGGCGGAGACGGAAAACTGTTTTTT. It codes for CASNRVTGGDGKLFF.